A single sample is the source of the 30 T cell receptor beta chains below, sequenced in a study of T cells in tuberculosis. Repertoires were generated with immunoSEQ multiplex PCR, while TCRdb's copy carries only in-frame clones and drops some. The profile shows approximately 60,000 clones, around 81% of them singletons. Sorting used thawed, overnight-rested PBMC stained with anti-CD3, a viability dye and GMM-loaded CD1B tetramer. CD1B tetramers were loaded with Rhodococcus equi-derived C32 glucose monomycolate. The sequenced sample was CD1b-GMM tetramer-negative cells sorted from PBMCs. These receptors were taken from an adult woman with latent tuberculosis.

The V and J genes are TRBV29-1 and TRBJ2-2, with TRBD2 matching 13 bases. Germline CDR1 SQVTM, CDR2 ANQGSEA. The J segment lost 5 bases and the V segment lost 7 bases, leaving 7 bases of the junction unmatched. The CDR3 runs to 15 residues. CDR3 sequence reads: CSAVRLAGGTGELFF. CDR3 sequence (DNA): TGCAGCGCAGTTAGACTAGCGGGAGGAACCGGGGAGCTGTTTTTT.

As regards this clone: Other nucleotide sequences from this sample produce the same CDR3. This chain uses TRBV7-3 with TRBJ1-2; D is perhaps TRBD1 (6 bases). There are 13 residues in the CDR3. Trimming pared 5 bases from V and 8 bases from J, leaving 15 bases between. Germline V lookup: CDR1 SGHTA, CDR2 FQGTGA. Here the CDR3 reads CASSLRPGEGYTF. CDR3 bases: TGTGCCAGCAGCCTAAGGCCAGGGGAAGGCTACACCTTC.

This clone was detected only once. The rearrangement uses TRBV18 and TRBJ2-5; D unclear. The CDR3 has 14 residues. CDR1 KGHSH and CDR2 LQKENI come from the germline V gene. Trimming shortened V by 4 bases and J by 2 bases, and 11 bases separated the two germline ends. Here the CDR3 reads CASSQRRPQETQYF. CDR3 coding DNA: TGTGCCAGCTCACAACGCAGGCCGCAAGAGACCCAGTACTTC. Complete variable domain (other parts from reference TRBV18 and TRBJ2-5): NAGVMQNPRHLVRRRGQEARLRCSPMKGHSHVYWYRQLPEEGLKFMVYLQKENIIDESGMPKERFSAEFPKEGPSILRIQQVVRGDSAAYFCASSQRRPQETQYFGPGTRLLVL.

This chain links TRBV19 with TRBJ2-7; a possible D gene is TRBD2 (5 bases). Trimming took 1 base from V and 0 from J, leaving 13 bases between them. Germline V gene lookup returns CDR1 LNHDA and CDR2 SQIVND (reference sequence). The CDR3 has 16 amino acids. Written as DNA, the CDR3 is TGTGCCAGTAGTATAGCAGCGGACGTTAGCTCCTACGAGCAGTACTTC. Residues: CASSIAADVSSYEQYF.

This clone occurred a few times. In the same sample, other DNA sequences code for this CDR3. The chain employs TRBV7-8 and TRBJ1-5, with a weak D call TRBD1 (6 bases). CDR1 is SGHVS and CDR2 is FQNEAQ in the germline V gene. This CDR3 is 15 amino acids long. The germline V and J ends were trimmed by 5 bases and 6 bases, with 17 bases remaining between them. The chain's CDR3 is CASSLTGGAGQPQHF. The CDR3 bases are TGTGCCAGCAGCCTAACCGGGGGGGCCGGTCAGCCCCAGCATTTT.

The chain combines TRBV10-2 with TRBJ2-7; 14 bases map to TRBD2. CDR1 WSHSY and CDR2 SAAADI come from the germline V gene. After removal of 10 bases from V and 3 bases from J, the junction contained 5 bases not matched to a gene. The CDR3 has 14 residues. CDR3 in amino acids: CATAGLAGVYEQYF. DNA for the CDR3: TGCGCCACCGCGGGACTAGCGGGAGTCTACGAGCAGTACTTC.

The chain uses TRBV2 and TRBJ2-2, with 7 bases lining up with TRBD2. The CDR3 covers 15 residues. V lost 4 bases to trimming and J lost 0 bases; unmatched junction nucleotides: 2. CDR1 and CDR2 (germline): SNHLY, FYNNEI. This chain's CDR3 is CASSASGTNTGELFF. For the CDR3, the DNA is TGTGCCAGCAGTGCGAGCGGGACGAACACCGGGGAGCTGTTTTTT.

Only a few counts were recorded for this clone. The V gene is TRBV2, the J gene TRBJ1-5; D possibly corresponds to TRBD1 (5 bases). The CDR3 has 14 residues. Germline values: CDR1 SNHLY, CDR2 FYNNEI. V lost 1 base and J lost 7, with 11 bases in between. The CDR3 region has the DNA TGTGCCAGCAGTGAAGGGGCAGGGAGGCAGCCCCAGCATTTT. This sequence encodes CASSEGAGRQPQHF.

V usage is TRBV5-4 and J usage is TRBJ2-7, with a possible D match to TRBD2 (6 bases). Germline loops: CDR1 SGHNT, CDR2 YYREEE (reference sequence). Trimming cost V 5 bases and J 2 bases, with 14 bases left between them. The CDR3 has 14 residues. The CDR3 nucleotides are TGTGCCAGCAGACCGATCGGGAGCGCCTACGAGCAGTACTTC. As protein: CASRPIGSAYEQYF.

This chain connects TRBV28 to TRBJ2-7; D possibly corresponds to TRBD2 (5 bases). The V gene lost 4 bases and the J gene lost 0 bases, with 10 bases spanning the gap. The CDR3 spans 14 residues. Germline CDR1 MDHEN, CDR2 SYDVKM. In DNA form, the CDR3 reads TGTGCCAGCAGTTCACCCGGGATCTCCTACGAGCAGTACTTC. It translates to CASSSPGISYEQYF.

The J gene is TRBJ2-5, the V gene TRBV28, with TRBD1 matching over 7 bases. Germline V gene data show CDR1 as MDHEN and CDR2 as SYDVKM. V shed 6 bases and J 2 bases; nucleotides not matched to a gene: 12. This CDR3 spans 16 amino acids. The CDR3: CASSSRGGAGQETQYF. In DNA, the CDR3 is TGTGCCAGCAGCTCACGAGGGGGCGCAGGGCAAGAGACCCAGTACTTC.

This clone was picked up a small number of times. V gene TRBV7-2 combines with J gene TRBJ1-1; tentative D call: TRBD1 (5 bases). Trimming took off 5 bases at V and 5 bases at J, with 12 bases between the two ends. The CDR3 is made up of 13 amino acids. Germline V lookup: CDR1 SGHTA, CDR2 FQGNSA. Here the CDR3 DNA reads TGTGCCAGCAGCCTAACCCGGGGGACTGAAGCTTTCTTT. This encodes CASSLTRGTEAFF.

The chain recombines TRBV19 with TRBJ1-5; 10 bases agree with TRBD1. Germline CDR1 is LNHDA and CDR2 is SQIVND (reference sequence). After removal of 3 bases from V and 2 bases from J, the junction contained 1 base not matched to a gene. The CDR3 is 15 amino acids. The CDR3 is CASSIGTGGNQPQHF. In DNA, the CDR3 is TGTGCCAGTAGTATTGGGACAGGGGGCAATCAGCCCCAGCATTTT.

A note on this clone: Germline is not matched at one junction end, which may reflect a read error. CDR3 DNA: TGTGCCAGCAGCGTCGGGACAGACTCTGGAAACACCATATGTTTT. This sequence encodes CASSVGTDSGNTICF. The rearrangement links TRBV9 to TRBJ1-3, with 7 bases identical to TRBD1. Germline V gene sequence: CDR1 SGDLS, CDR2 YYNGEE. The CDR3 runs 15 residues.

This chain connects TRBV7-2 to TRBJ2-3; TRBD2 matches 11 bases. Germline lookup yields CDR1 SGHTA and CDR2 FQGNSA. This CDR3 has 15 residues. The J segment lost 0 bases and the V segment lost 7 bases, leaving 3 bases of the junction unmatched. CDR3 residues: CASKIAGGSTDTQYF. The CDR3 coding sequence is TGTGCCAGCAAAATAGCGGGGGGGAGCACAGATACGCAGTATTTT.

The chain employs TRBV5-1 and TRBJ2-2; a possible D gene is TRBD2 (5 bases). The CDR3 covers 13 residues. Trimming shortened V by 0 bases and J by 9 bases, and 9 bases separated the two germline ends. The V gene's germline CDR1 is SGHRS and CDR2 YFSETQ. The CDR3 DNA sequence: TGCGCCAGCAGCTTGGGAGGGTCACGGGAGCTGTTTTTT. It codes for CASSLGGSRELFF.

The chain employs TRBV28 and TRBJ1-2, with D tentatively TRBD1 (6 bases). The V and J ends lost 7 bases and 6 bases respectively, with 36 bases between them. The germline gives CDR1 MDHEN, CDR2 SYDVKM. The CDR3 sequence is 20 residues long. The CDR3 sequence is CASKTRFSKHQQGRYDGYTF. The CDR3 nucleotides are TGTGCCAGCAAGACCAGATTTTCCAAGCACCAACAGGGTCGCTATGATGGCTACACCTTC.

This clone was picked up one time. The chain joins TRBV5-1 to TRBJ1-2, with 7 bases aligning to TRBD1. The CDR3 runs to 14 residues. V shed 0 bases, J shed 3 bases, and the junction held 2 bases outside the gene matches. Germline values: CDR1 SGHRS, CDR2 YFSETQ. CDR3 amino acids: CASSLGGQYYGYTF. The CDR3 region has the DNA TGCGCCAGCAGCTTGGGGGGACAGTACTATGGCTACACCTTC.

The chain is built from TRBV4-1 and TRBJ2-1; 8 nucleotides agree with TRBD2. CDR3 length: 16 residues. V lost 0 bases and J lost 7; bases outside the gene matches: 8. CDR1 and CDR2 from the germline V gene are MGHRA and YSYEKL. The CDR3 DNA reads TGCGCCAGCAGCCAAGACTCCGGGGGCGGGAGGAATGAGCAGTTCTTC. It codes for CASSQDSGGGRNEQFF.

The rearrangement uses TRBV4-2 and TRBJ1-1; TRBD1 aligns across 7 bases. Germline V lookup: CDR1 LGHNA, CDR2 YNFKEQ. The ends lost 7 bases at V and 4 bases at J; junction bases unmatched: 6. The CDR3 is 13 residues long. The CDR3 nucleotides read TGTGCCAGCACCGTAGGGGGCTCCACTGAAGCTTTCTTT. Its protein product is CASTVGGSTEAFF.

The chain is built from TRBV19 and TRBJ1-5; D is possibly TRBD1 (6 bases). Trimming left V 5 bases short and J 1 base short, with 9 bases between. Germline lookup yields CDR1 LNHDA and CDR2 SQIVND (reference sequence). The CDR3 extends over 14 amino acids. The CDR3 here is CASSSTGSNQPQHF. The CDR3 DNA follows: TGTGCCAGTAGTTCCACAGGGAGCAATCAGCCCCAGCATTTT.

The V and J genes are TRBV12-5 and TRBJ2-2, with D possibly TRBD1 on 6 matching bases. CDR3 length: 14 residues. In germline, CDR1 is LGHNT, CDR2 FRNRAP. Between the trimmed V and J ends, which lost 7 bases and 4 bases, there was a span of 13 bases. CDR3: CASASGQLTGELFF. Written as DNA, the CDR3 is TGTGCTAGTGCCTCAGGACAGCTCACCGGGGAGCTGTTTTTT.

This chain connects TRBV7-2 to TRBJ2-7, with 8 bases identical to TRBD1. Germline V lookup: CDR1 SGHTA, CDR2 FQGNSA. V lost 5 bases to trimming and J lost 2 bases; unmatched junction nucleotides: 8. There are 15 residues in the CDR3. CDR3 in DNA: TGTGCCAGCAGCCCCGACAGGGGAAGGACCTACGAGCAGTACTTC. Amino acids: CASSPDRGRTYEQYF.

The CDR3 here is CASSKGQVKANEQFF. As DNA, the CDR3 is TGCGCCAGCAGCAAGGGACAGGTCAAGGCGAATGAGCAGTTCTTC. V usage is TRBV5-1 and J usage is TRBJ2-1; 8 nucleotides agree with TRBD1. The germline CDR1 and CDR2 sequences are SGHRS and YFSETQ. Losses at the gene ends were 4 bases for V and 7 bases for J; bases not matched to a gene: 10. This CDR3 has 15 residues.

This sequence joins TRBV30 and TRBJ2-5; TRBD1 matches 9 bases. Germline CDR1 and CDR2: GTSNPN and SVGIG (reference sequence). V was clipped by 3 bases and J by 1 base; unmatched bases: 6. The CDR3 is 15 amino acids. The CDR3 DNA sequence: TGTGCCTGGAGGGGGACAGGGAGGATCCAAGAGACCCAGTACTTC. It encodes CAWRGTGRIQETQYF.

The CDR3 DNA is TGTGCCAGCAGTTTAGACGGGGGGGCGCGTGGCTACACCTTC. Its translation: CASSLDGGARGYTF. This chain connects TRBV28 to TRBJ1-2; D perhaps matches TRBD1 (6 bases). Germline V lookup: CDR1 MDHEN, CDR2 SYDVKM. The V end lost 2 bases, the J end lost 7 bases, and 14 bases lay between the germline ends. The length of the CDR3 is 14 residues.

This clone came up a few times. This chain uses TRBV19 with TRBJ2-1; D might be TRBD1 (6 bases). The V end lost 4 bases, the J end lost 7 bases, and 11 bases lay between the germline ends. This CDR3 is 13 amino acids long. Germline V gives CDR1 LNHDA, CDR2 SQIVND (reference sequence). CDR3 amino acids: CASSKEQGNEQFF. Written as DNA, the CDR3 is TGTGCCAGTAGTAAAGAACAGGGTAATGAGCAGTTCTTC.

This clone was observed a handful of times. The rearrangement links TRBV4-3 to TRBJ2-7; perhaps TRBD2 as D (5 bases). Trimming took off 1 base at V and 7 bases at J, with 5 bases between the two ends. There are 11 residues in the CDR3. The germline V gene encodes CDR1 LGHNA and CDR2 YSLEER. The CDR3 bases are TGCGCCAGCAGCCAAGGGAGGGAGCAGTACTTC. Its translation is CASSQGREQYF.

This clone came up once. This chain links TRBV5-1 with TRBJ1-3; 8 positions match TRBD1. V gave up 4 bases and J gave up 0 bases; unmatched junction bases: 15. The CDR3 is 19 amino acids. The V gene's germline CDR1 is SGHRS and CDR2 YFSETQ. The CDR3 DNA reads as TGCGCCAGCAGCCTAGGGGGATCCGGGACAGGTGCCTCTGGAAACACCATATATTTT. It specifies CASSLGGSGTGASGNTIYF.

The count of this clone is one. As DNA, the CDR3 is TGTGCCAGCAGACTAGCGGGAGGACTAGATACGCAGTATTTT. It translates to CASRLAGGLDTQYF. This chain links TRBV28 with TRBJ2-3, with TRBD2 matching over 12 bases. The length of the CDR3 is 14 residues. The germline V gene encodes CDR1 MDHEN and CDR2 SYDVKM. With 6 bases clipped from V and 5 bases from J, the junction kept 3 bases outside the gene matches.